This entry lists 17 T cell receptor beta chains sequenced from one sample in a study of T cell changes during pregnancy in multiple sclerosis. Sequencing was performed with immunoSEQ multiplex PCR; in TCRdb, only in-frame clones are kept and a portion is missing. The table has under 35,000 clones, more than 75% seen once. Specimen: CD8+ T cells from peripheral blood mononuclear cells, collected after pregnancy. The receptors were gathered from a female donor with multiple sclerosis, enrolled in a pregnancy study.

This clone was counted only a few times. The chain carries TRBV7-9 and TRBJ2-7; D unclear. The CDR3 is made up of 12 amino acids. The V end lost 3 bases, the J end lost 5 bases, and 8 bases lay between the germline ends. Per the germline V gene, CDR1 is SEHNR and CDR2 is FQNEAQ (reference sequence). The CDR3 loop is CASSLSNHEQYF. Written as DNA, the CDR3 is TGTGCCAGCAGCTTGAGTAACCACGAGCAGTACTTC.

V is TRBV7-6 and J is TRBJ2-7; 8 positions agree with TRBD1. Germline CDR1 reads SGHVS; CDR2 reads FNYEAQ. This CDR3 comprises 14 residues. V was pared by 4 bases and J by 6 bases, with 8 bases of the junction left unmatched. The DNA for the CDR3 is TGTGCCAGCAGCTCCGGACAGGGTTTCATCGAGCAGTACTTC. Amino acids: CASSSGQGFIEQYF.

This chain connects TRBV29-1 to TRBJ2-3; D might be TRBD1 (6 bases). V dropped 5 bases and J dropped 6 bases, with 12 bases sitting between them. This CDR3 is built from 12 residues. Germline-derived CDR1 and CDR2 are SQVTM and ANQGSEA. CDR3 sequence reads: CSVWGQLDTQYF. CDR3 coding DNA: TGCAGCGTTTGGGGGCAGCTTGATACGCAGTATTTT.

The chain combines TRBV4-1 with TRBJ1-5; D possibly corresponds to TRBD1 (5 bases). The CDR3 runs to 15 residues. Per the germline V gene, CDR1 is MGHRA and CDR2 is YSYEKL. Trimming pared 2 bases from V and 0 bases from J, leaving 8 bases between. CDR3 nucleotides: TGCGCCAGCAGCCAACAGGGCCTTAGCAATCAGCCCCAGCATTTT. Translating it yields CASSQQGLSNQPQHF.

This sequence joins TRBV9 and TRBJ2-2; D gene unclear. The CDR3 runs 13 residues. Germline V CDR1 and CDR2: SGDLS, YYNGEE. V dropped 0 bases and J dropped 6 bases, with 6 bases sitting between them. The CDR3 bases are TGTGCCAGCAGCGTAGTTGGGCCCGGGGAGCTGTTTTTT. Its protein is CASSVVGPGELFF.

The chain uses TRBV6-4 and TRBJ2-3; 14 nucleotides align to TRBD2. CDR3 length: 16 residues. Germline lookup yields CDR1 MRHNA and CDR2 SNTAGT. V shed 6 bases, J shed 2 bases, and the junction held 4 bases outside the gene matches. For the CDR3, the DNA is TGTGCCAGCAGCCCGACTAGCGGGGGGGCCACAGATACGCAGTATTTT. It encodes CASSPTSGGATDTQYF.

The chain links TRBV9 to TRBJ2-7, with 12 bases identical to TRBD2. This CDR3 region has 17 residues. Germline assignment: CDR1 SGDLS and CDR2 YYNGEE. V was clipped by 0 bases and J by 5 bases; unmatched bases: 9. The chain's CDR3 is CASSVGTSGGFVDEQYF. The CDR3 bases are TGTGCCAGCAGCGTAGGCACTAGCGGGGGGTTTGTTGACGAGCAGTACTTC.

The CDR3 loop is CASSPQGGVSGYTF. Here the CDR3 DNA reads TGTGCCAGCAGCCCCCAGGGCGGGGTATCAGGCTACACCTTC. V gene TRBV9 combines with J gene TRBJ1-2, with D possibly matching TRBD1 (5 bases). V dropped 4 bases and J dropped 8 bases, with 18 bases sitting between them. Germline CDR1 SGDLS, CDR2 YYNGEE. There are 14 residues in the CDR3.

This rearrangement joins TRBV11-2 to TRBJ2-1; D remains unclear. Germline V gene data show CDR1 as SGHAT and CDR2 as FQNNGV. Trimming took 1 base from V and 8 from J, leaving 15 bases between them. The length of the CDR3 is 15 residues. This CDR3 reads CASSLVFGSQDEQFF. CDR3 nucleotides: TGTGCCAGCAGCTTAGTATTCGGCTCGCAGGATGAGCAGTTCTTC.

This sequence joins TRBV4-1 and TRBJ2-7; 8 bases align to TRBD2. CDR1 and CDR2 (germline): MGHRA, YSYEKL. Trimming cost V 4 bases and J 5 bases; bases outside gene matches: 13. The CDR3 covers 16 residues. For the CDR3, the DNA is TGCGCCAGCAGCCTCCTACCGGGTAGCGGGGACCACGAGCAGTACTTC. Encoded protein: CASSLLPGSGDHEQYF.

This clone was found once. This chain uses TRBV10-3 with TRBJ1-3; D is possibly TRBD1 (5 bases). This CDR3 is built from 14 residues. Trimming took 4 bases from V and 1 from J, leaving 8 bases between them. Per germline, CDR1 ENHRY and CDR2 SYGVKD. CDR3 nucleotides: TGTGCCATCAGTGGTGGGGCTTCTGGAAACACCATATATTTT. This sequence encodes CAISGGASGNTIYF.

This clone was seen a few times. The chain joins TRBV27 to TRBJ2-7; no definite D call. This CDR3 comprises 11 residues. V lost 6 bases and J 2 bases, leaving 5 bases between the germline ends. CDR1 and CDR2 (germline): MNHEY, SMNVEV (reference sequence). CDR3 region: CASSSTYEQYF. The CDR3 coding sequence is TGTGCCAGCAGCTCTACCTACGAGCAGTACTTC.

The rearrangement links TRBV27 to TRBJ2-5; the match to TRBD1 covers 10 bases. This CDR3 is 14 amino acids long. V shed 5 bases, J shed 4 bases, and the junction held 4 bases outside the gene matches. Germline assignment: CDR1 MNHEY and CDR2 SMNVEV (reference sequence). CDR3 coding DNA: TGTGCCAGCAGTCCGTGGACAGGGGGAGAGACCCAGTACTTC. Its protein product is CASSPWTGGETQYF.

The V call is TRBV2, the J call TRBJ2-2; possibly TRBD2 for D (7 bases). The CDR3 covers 15 residues. Germline assignment: CDR1 SNHLY and CDR2 FYNNEI. V was pared by 6 bases and J by 0 bases, with 11 bases between. Here the CDR3 DNA reads TGTGCCAGCAGGGAGGGGGGGGCGAACACCGGGGAGCTGTTTTTT. As protein: CASREGGANTGELFF. The variable domain in full, completed from reference TRBV2 and TRBJ2-2, reads EPEVTQTPSHQVTQMGQEVILRCVPISNHLYFYWYRQILGQKVEFLVSFYNNEISEKSEIFDDQFSVERPDGSNFTLKIRSTKLEDSAMYFCASREGGANTGELFFGEGSRLTVL.

The V and J genes are TRBV7-3 and TRBJ2-2, with 8 bases that match TRBD2. This CDR3 spans 14 amino acids. Germline loops: CDR1 SGHTA, CDR2 FQGTGA. V was clipped by 5 bases and J by 7 bases; unmatched bases: 6. As DNA, the CDR3 is TGTGCCAGCAGCCCGGGGGGGCGAGGCGGGGAGCTGTTTTTT. Amino acids: CASSPGGRGGELFF.

This chain uses TRBV12-5 with TRBJ1-6, with 7 bases that match TRBD1. From germline, CDR1 is LGHNT and CDR2 FRNRAP. CDR3 size: 17 residues. V dropped 2 bases and J dropped 2; count of bases not matched to a gene: 6. The CDR3 sequence is CASGLSLQGPYNSPLHF. The CDR3 nucleotides read TGTGCTAGTGGTTTGTCCCTACAGGGGCCCTATAATTCACCCCTCCACTTT.

The sample holds one count of this clone. This CDR3 reads CASSYSQRASTDTQYF. CDR3 coding DNA: TGTGCCAGCAGTTACTCCCAGCGGGCGAGCACAGATACGCAGTATTTT. This rearrangement joins TRBV6-6 to TRBJ2-3, with a possible D match to TRBD2 (6 bases). Germline-derived CDR1 and CDR2 are MNHNY and SVGAGI (reference sequence). V was trimmed by 0 bases and J by 0 bases, leaving 10 bases between them. The CDR3 loop spans 16 amino acids.